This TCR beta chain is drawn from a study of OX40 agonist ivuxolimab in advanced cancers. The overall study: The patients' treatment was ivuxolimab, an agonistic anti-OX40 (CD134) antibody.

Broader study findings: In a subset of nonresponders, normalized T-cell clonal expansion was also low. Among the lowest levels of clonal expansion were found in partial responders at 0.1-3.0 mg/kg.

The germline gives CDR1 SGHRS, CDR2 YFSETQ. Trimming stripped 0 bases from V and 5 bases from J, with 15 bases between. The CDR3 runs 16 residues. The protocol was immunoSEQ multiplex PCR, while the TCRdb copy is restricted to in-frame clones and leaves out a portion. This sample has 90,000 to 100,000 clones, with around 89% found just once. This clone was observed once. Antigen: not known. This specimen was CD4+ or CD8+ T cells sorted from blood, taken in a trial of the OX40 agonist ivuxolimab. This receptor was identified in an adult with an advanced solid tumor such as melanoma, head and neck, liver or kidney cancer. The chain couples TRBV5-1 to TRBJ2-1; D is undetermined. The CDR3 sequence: CASSLDGRNINNEQFF. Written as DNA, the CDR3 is TGCGCCAGCAGCTTGGATGGTAGAAATATTAACAATGAGCAGTTCTTC.